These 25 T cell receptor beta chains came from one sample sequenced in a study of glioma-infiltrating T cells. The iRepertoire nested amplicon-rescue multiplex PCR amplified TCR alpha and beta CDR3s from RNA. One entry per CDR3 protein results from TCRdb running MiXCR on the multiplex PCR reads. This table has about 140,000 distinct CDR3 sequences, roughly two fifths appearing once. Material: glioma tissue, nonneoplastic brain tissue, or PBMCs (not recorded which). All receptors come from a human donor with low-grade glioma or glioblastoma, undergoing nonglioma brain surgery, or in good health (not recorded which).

Here the CDR3 DNA reads TGTGCCATCAGTGAGTCGGCTAGTCACGAGCAGTACTTC. This sequence encodes CAISESASHEQYF. The V and J genes are TRBV10-3 and TRBJ2-7; D not resolved. Germline values: CDR1 ENHRY, CDR2 SYGVKD. The CDR3 length is 13 residues. V gave up 0 bases and J gave up 5 bases, with 8 bases separating them.

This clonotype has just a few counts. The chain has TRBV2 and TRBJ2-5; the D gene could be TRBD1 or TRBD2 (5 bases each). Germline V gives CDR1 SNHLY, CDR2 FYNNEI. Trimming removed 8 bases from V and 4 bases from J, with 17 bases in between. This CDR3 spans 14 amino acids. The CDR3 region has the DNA TGTGCCAGCTTACCGGGGCTACGACGAGAGACCCAGTACTTC. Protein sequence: CASLPGLRRETQYF.

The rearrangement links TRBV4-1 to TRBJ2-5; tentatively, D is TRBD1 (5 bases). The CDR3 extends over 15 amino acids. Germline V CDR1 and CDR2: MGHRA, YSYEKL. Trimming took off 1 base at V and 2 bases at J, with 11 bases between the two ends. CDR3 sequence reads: CASSQVLTEQETQYF. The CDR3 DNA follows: TGCGCCAGCAGCCAAGTCTTGACAGAACAAGAGACCCAGTACTTC.

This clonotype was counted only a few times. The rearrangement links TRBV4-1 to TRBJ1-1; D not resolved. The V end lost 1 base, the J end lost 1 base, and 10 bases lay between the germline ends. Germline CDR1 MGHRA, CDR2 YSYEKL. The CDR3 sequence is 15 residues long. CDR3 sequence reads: CASSQGLLRNTEAFF. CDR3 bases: TGCGCCAGCAGCCAAGGCCTTCTCCGGAACACTGAAGCTTTCTTT.

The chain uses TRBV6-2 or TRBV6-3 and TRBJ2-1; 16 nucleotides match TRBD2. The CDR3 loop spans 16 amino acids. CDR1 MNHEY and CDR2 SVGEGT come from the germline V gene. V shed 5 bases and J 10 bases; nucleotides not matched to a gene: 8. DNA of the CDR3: TGTGCCAGCAGTCATTCCGGGACTAGCGGGAGGGAAGAGCAGTTCTTC. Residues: CASSHSGTSGREEQFF.

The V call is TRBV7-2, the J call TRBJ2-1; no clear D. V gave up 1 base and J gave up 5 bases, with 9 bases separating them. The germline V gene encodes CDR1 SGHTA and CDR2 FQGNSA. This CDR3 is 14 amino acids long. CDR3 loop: CASSLDSHNNEQFF. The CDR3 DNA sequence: TGTGCCAGCAGCTTAGATAGCCATAACAATGAGCAGTTCTTC. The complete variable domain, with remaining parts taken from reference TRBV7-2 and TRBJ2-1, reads GAGVSQSPSNKVTEKGKDVELRCDPISGHTALYWYRQSLGQGLEFLIYFQGNSAPDKSGLPSDRFSAERTGGSVSTLTIQRTQQEDSAVYLCASSLDSHNNEQFFGPGTRLTVL.

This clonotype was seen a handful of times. CDR3: CASSQVGADVQETQYF. CDR3 coding DNA: TGCGCCAGCAGCCAAGTTGGAGCAGACGTACAAGAGACCCAGTACTTC. This chain joins TRBV4-1 and TRBJ2-5; no definite D call. Germline CDR1 is MGHRA and CDR2 is YSYEKL. V shed 1 base and J shed 2 bases, with 14 bases lying between them. This CDR3 region has 16 residues.

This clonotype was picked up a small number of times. DNA of the CDR3: TGTGCCAGCAGCTTAGCCGGCAGTGTTAACTATGGCTACACCTTC. Translating it yields CASSLAGSVNYGYTF. The chain recombines TRBV7-9 with TRBJ1-2; D remains ambiguous. The CDR3 is made up of 15 amino acids. CDR1 is SEHNR and CDR2 is FQNEAQ in the germline V gene (reference sequence). The ends were cut back, 0 bases at V and 1 base at J, with 9 bases in the middle.

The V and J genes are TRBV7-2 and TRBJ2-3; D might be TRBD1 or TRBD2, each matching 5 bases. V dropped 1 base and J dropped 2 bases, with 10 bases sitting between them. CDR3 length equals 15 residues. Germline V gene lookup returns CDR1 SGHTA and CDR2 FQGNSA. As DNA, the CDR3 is TGTGCCAGCAGCTTAGTCGGGGCTCTCACAGATACGCAGTATTTT. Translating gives CASSLVGALTDTQYF.

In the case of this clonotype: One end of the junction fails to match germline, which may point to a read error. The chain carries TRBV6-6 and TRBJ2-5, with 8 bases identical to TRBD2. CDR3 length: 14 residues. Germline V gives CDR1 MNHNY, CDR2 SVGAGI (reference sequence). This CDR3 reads CASSYGLEREFWNF. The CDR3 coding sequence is TGTGCCAGCAGTTACGGTCTTGAGCGGGAGTTCTGGAACTTC.

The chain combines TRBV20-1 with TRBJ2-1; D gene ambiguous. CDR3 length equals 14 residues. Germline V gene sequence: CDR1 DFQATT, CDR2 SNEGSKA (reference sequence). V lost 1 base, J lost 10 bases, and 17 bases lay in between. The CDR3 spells CSARAVPGRGEQFF. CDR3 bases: TGCAGTGCTAGAGCGGTGCCGGGTCGTGGAGAGCAGTTCTTC.

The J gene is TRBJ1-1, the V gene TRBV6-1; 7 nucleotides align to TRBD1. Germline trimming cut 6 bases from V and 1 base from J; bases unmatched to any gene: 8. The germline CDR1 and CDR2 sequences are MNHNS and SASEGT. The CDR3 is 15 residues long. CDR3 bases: TGTGCCAGCAGCCCCCAGGAGGGGGCGAACACTGAAGCTTTCTTT. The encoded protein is CASSPQEGANTEAFF.

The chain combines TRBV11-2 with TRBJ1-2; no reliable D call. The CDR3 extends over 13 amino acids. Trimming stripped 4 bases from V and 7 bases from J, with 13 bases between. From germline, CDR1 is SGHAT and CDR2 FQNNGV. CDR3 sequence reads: CASSSRWDLGYTF. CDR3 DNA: TGTGCCAGCAGCTCGAGATGGGATCTTGGCTACACCTTC.

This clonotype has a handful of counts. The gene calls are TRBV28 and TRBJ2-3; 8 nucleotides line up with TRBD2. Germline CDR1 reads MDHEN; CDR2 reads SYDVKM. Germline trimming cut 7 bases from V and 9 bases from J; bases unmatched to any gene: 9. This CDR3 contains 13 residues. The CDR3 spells CASKTLLAATQYF. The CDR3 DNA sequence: TGTGCCAGCAAGACGCTACTAGCGGCCACGCAGTATTTT.

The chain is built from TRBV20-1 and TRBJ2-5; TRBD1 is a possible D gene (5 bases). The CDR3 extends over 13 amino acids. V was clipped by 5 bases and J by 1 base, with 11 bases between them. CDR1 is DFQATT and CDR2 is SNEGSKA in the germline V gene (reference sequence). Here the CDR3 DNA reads TGCAGTGCTGACAGAGTGGGCCAAGAGACCCAGTACTTC. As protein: CSADRVGQETQYF.

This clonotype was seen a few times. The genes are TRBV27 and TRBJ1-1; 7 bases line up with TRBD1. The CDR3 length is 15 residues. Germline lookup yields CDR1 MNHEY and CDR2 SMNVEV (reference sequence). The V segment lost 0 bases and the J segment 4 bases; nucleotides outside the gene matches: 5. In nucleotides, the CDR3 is TGTGCCAGCAGTTTATCGTTCCAGGGGGGCACTGAAGCTTTCTTT. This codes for CASSLSFQGGTEAFF.

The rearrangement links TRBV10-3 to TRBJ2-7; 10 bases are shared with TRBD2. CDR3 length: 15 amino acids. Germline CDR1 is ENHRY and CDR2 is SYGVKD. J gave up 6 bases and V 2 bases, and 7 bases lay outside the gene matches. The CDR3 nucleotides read TGTGCCATCAGTGAGAACTTAGCGGGAGGAGTCGAGCAGTACTTC. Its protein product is CAISENLAGGVEQYF.

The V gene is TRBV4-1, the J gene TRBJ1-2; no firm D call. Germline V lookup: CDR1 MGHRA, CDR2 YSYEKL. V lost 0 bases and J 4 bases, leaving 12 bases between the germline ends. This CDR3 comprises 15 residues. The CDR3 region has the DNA TGCGCCAGCAGCCAAGATATAGTTAGGTTCTATGGCTACACCTTC. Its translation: CASSQDIVRFYGYTF.

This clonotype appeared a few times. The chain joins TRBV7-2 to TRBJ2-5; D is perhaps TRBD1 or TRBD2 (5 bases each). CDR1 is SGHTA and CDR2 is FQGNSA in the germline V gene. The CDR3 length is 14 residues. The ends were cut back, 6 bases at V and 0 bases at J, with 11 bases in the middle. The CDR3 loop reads CASSQGPNQETQYF. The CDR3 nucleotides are TGTGCCAGCAGTCAGGGACCGAACCAAGAGACCCAGTACTTC.

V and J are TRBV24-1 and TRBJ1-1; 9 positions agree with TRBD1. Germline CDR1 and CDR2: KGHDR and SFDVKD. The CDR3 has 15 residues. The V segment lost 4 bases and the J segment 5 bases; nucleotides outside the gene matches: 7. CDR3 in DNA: TGTGCCACCAGTGAAGCCACAGGGGGCTTAACTGAAGCTTTCTTT. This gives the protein CATSEATGGLTEAFF.

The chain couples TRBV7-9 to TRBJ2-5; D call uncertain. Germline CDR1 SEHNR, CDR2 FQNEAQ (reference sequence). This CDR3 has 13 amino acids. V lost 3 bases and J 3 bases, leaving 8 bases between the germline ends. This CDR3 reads CASSFISEETQYF. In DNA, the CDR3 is TGTGCCAGCAGCTTCATCAGCGAAGAGACCCAGTACTTC.

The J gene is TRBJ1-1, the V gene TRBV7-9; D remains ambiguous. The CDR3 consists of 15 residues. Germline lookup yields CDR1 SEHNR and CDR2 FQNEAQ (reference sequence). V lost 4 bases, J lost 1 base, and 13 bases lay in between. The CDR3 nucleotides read TGTGCCAGCAGCTCGGAAGGACTCCAGAACACTGAAGCTTTCTTT. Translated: CASSSEGLQNTEAFF.

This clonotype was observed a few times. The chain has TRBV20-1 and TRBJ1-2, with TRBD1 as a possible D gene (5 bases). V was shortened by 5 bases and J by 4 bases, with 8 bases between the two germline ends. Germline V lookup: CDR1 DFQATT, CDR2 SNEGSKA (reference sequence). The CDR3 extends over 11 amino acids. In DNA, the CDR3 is TGCAGTGCTCCCGGGACCTATGGCTACACCTTC. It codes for CSAPGTYGYTF.

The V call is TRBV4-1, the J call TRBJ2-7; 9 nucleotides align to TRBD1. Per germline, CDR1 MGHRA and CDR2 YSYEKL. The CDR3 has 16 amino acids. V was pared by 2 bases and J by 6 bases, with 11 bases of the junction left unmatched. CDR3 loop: CASSQYPGTGLSEQYF. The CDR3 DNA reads TGCGCCAGCAGCCAATACCCTGGGACAGGGCTCAGCGAGCAGTACTTC.

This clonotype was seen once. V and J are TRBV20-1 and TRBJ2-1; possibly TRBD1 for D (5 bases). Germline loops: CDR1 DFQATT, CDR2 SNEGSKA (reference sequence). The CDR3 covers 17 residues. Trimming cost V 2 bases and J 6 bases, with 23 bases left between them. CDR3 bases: TGCAGTGCTAGAAACCGTGAGACAGAATGGAAACCCAATGAGCAGTTCTTC. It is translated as CSARNRETEWKPNEQFF.